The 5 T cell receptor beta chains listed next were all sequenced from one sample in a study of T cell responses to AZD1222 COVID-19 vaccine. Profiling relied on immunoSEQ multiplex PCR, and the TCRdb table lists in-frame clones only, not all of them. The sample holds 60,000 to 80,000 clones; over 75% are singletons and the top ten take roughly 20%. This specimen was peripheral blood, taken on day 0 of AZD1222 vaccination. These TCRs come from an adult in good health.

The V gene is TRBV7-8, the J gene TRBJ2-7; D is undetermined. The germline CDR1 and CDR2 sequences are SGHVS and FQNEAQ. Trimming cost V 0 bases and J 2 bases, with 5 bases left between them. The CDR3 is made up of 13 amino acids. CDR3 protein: CASSLAGTYEQYF. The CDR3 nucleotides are TGTGCCAGCAGCTTAGCGGGTACCTACGAGCAGTACTTC.

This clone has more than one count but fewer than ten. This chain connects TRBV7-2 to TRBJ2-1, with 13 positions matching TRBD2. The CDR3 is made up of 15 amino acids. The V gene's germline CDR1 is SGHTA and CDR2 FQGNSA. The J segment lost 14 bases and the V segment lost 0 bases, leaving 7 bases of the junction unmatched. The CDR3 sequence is CASSLAGTSGINKFF. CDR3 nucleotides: TGTGCCAGCAGCTTAGCCGGGACTAGCGGGATTAATAAGTTCTTC.

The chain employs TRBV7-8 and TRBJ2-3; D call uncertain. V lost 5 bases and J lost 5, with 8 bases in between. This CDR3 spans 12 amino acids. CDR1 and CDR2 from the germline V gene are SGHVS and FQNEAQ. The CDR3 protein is CASSLTGDTQYF. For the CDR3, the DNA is TGTGCCAGCAGCCTGACCGGAGATACGCAGTATTTT.

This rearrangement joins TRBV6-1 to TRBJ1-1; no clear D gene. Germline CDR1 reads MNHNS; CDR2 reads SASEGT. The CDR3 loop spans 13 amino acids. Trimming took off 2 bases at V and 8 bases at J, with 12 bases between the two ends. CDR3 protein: CASSEPARNEAFF. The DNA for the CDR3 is TGTGCCAGCAGTGAACCGGCACGGAACGAAGCTTTCTTT.

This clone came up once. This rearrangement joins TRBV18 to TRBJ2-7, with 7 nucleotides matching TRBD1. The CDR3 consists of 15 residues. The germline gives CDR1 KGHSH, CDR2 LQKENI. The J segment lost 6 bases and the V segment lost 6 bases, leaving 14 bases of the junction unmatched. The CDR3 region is CASSPTPGTASEQYF. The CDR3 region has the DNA TGTGCCAGCTCCCCAACACCTGGGACAGCATCCGAGCAGTACTTC.